Listed here are 5 T cell receptor beta chains from one sample, sequenced in a study of PD-1 blockade in classical Hodgkin lymphoma. Sequencing used immunoSEQ multiplex PCR; TCRdb keeps in-frame clones, though not all of them. This sample has approximately 27,000 clones, with 65% to 75% found just once. Every single patient, without exception, relapsed after autologous stem cell transplantation, and brentuximab vedotin exposure varied. The sample consisted of peripheral blood mononuclear cells (PBMCs), taken before the second cycle of nivolumab. All receptors derive from a human donor with classical Hodgkin lymphoma.

The chain employs TRBV11-2 and TRBJ2-7; maybe TRBD1 (5 bases). Germline assignment: CDR1 SGHAT and CDR2 FQNNGV. CDR3 length equals 12 residues. V dropped 7 bases and J dropped 5 bases, with 12 bases sitting between them. The CDR3 DNA is TGTGCCAGCACAAGGGGCGGCCACGAGCAGTACTTC. This translates into CASTRGGHEQYF.

The CDR3 bases are TGTGCCAGCAGTCCGATCGGACAGCTAAACCCTGAAAAACTGTTTTTT. This encodes CASSPIGQLNPEKLFF. The rearrangement links TRBV28 to TRBJ1-4; possibly TRBD1 for D (6 bases). Germline CDR1 is MDHEN and CDR2 is SYDVKM. V was pared by 5 bases and J by 7 bases, with 20 bases between. This CDR3 is built from 16 residues.

The chain is built from TRBV7-6 and TRBJ2-7; D is undetermined. The V end lost 1 base, the J end lost 0 bases, and 19 bases lay between the germline ends. There are 18 residues in the CDR3. Looked up from germline, CDR1 is SGHVS and CDR2 is FNYEAQ. Here the CDR3 reads CASSLVSPSGSNSYEQYF. CDR3 bases: TGTGCCAGCAGCTTAGTTTCCCCCTCGGGTAGCAACTCCTACGAGCAGTACTTC.

This clone was counted a few times. V gene TRBV11-2 combines with J gene TRBJ1-5, with D unresolved. V was trimmed by 2 bases and J by 5 bases, leaving 7 bases between them. CDR1 is SGHAT, CDR2 FQNNGV, per germline. The CDR3 totals 13 residues. The CDR3 spells CASSLTHDQPQHF. As DNA, the CDR3 is TGTGCCAGCAGCTTAACTCACGATCAGCCCCAGCATTTT.

This rearrangement joins TRBV6-5 to TRBJ1-1; D possibly corresponds to TRBD1 (5 bases). V was clipped by 7 bases and J by 5 bases, with 14 bases between them. Germline CDR1 reads MNHEY; CDR2 reads SVGAGI. This CDR3 spans 13 amino acids. DNA of the CDR3: TGTGCCAGCACCAATGGGGGGAGGACTGAAGCTTTCTTT. Its protein product is CASTNGGRTEAFF.